Each of the 14 T cell receptor beta chains below was sequenced from the same sample in a study of blood T cell repertoires in COVID-19 (dated by TCRdb to 2020 to 2022). Library generation was performed with the immunoSEQ multiplex PCR assay. TCRdb took over this immuneACCESS table, retaining in-frame rearrangements with V and J assigned. Such tables are incomplete; in checked studies, under half of the missing clones stem from an unresolved V gene, and the remainder is unexplained. Present in this sample are 95,000 to 120,000 clones, 88% of which were seen just once. The top ten hold less than 2.5% of the sample. The source material was peripheral blood. The receptors were sampled from a human donor in a cohort sampled during active COVID-19.

The rearrangement joins TRBV11-2 to TRBJ2-3; 12 nucleotides match TRBD1. CDR3 length: 14 residues. V was pared by 5 bases and J by 8 bases, with 5 bases of the junction left unmatched. Germline values: CDR1 SGHAT, CDR2 FQNNGV. CDR3 nucleotides: TGTGCCAGCAGCGCCCGGGACAGGGGGCCTACGCAGTATTTT. Residues: CASSARDRGPTQYF.

This clone was seen a handful of times. V and J are TRBV15 and TRBJ1-3, with TRBD1 matching over 8 bases. The CDR3 length is 16 residues. The ends lost 5 bases at V and 4 bases at J; junction bases unmatched: 10. Per germline, CDR1 LNHNV and CDR2 YYDKDF (reference sequence). CDR3 sequence: CATSGITTGEGNTIYF. In DNA, the CDR3 is TGTGCCACCAGCGGAATTACGACAGGGGAGGGAAACACCATATATTTT. The full variable domain, in which reference TRBV15 and TRBJ1-3 provide the parts outside the CDR3, is DAMVIQNPRYQVTQFGKPVTLSCSQTLNHNVMYWYQQKSSQAPKLLFHYYDKDFNNEADTPDNFQSRRPNTSFCFLDIRSPGLGDTAMYLCATSGITTGEGNTIYFGEGSWLTVV.

The chain couples TRBV29-1 to TRBJ2-2; 7 positions agree with TRBD1. Germline lookup yields CDR1 SQVTM and CDR2 ANQGSEA. Trimming at V came to 3 bases and at J to 5 bases, leaving 6 bases not matched to a gene. This CDR3 region has 14 residues. The DNA for the CDR3 is TGCAGCGTTGATCCTGGGACAGAGACCGGGGAGCTGTTTTTT. Amino acid sequence: CSVDPGTETGELFF.

This chain joins TRBV19 and TRBJ1-2, with TRBD1 matching over 8 bases. CDR3 length: 14 residues. V shed 7 bases, J shed 8 bases, and the junction held 12 bases outside the gene matches. CDR1 is LNHDA, CDR2 SQIVND, per germline (reference sequence). This chain's CDR3 is CASTPGQGAVGYTF. Written as DNA, the CDR3 is TGTGCCAGTACTCCTGGCCAGGGGGCGGTCGGCTACACCTTC.

In DNA form, the CDR3 reads TGTGCCAGCCGGGGACAGCAAGGCTACACCTTC. Encoded protein: CASRGQQGYTF. The gene calls are TRBV28 and TRBJ1-2; 7 bases line up with TRBD1. There are 11 residues in the CDR3. Germline V gene sequence: CDR1 MDHEN, CDR2 SYDVKM. V was pared by 8 bases and J by 8 bases, with 5 bases of the junction left unmatched.

The chain couples TRBV27 to TRBJ2-3; 7 bases fit TRBD1. This CDR3 is built from 16 residues. Germline CDR1 MNHEY, CDR2 SMNVEV (reference sequence). Unmatched junction bases numbered 9, after V lost 4 bases and J lost 2 bases. CDR3 loop: CASSSDRDSYTDTQYF. In DNA, the CDR3 is TGTGCCAGCAGTTCTGATCGGGACAGTTACACAGATACGCAGTATTTT.

The chain couples TRBV6-1 to TRBJ2-3, with TRBD1 identical over 8 bases. The germline CDR1 and CDR2 sequences are MNHNS and SASEGT. The CDR3 totals 13 residues. V dropped 3 bases and J dropped 14; count of bases not matched to a gene: 10. CDR3 nucleotide sequence: TGTGCCAGCAGTGACAATATTCGGGGACAGGCGTATTTT. This gives the protein CASSDNIRGQAYF.

This chain uses TRBV6-6 with TRBJ1-6, with D tentatively TRBD1 (5 bases). The CDR3 extends over 13 amino acids. Germline CDR1 MNHNY, CDR2 SVGAGI (reference sequence). Trimming cost V 10 bases and J 10 bases, with 17 bases left between them. CDR3 sequence (DNA): TGTGCCACCCGGGGGGGAAGTAGATCACCCCTCCACTTT. Its protein product is CATRGGSRSPLHF.

This clone is a singleton in its sample. The gene calls are TRBV27 and TRBJ1-6, with D hard to call. The ends were cut back, 2 bases at V and 2 bases at J, with 7 bases in the middle. Germline CDR1 is MNHEY and CDR2 is SMNVEV (reference sequence). This CDR3 is built from 15 residues. The CDR3 region has the DNA TGTGCCAGCAGTTTAGGGCCTGCCTATAATTCACCCCTCCACTTT. Protein sequence: CASSLGPAYNSPLHF.

The rearrangement uses TRBV10-2 and TRBJ1-3; D is perhaps TRBD1 (5 bases). This CDR3 spans 20 amino acids. Germline-derived CDR1 and CDR2 are WSHSY and SAAADI. V lost 8 bases to trimming and J lost 2 bases, with 31 bases between them. CDR3 DNA sequence: TGCGCCAGCGGTTACCTGGGGCAGGGTGCCTCGGCGGGAGCTGGAAACACCATATATTTT. This gives the protein CASGYLGQGASAGAGNTIYF.

This clone was counted many times. The CDR3 reads CASSLYRGFGTEAFF. The CDR3 bases are TGTGCCAGCAGTTTATACAGGGGATTTGGGACTGAAGCTTTCTTT. The rearrangement joins TRBV27 to TRBJ1-1, with TRBD1 identical over 7 bases. With V trimmed by 1 base and J by 5 bases, 7 bases remained unmatched. The CDR3 is 15 amino acids. The V gene's germline CDR1 is MNHEY and CDR2 SMNVEV (reference sequence).

V usage is TRBV7-8 and J usage is TRBJ1-3; 8 bases are a match to TRBD1. Per the germline V gene, CDR1 is SGHVS and CDR2 is FQNEAQ. The length of the CDR3 is 16 residues. The ends lost 5 bases at V and 0 bases at J; junction bases unmatched: 6. The CDR3 bases are TGTGCCAGCAGCCCCGGGACAGGTGGCTCTGGAAACACCATATATTTT. The encoded protein is CASSPGTGGSGNTIYF.

This chain links TRBV27 with TRBJ2-7, with D maybe TRBD1 (6 bases). The V gene's germline CDR1 is MNHEY and CDR2 SMNVEV (reference sequence). The length of the CDR3 is 15 residues. V was trimmed by 9 bases and J by 2 bases, leaving 20 bases between them. DNA for the CDR3: TGTGCCAGTAATCAACAACAGGGTCCGACCTACGAGCAGTACTTC. Residues: CASNQQQGPTYEQYF.

This chain joins TRBV6-5 and TRBJ1-4; D may be TRBD1 (5 bases). The CDR3 has 14 residues. Germline lookup yields CDR1 MNHEY and CDR2 SVGAGI. V lost 4 bases and J lost 8, with 14 bases in between. As DNA, the CDR3 is TGTGCCAGCAGTTTCTCATCAGGGCGGGAAAAACTGTTTTTT. This translates into CASSFSSGREKLFF.